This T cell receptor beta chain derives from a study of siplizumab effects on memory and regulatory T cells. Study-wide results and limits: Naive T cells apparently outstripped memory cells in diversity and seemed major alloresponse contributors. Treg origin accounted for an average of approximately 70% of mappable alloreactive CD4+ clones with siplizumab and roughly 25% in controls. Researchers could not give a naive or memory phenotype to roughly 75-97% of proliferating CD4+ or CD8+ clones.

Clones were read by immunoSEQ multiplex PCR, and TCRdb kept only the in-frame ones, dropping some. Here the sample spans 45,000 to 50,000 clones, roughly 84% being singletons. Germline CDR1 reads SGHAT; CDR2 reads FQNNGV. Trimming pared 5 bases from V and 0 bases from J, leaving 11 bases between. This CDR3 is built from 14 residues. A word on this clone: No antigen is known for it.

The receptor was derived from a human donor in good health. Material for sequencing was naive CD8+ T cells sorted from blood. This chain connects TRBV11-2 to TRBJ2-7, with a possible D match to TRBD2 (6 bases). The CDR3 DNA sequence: TGTGCCAGCAGCACGGGGGAAACCTCCTACGAGCAGTACTTC. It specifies CASSTGETSYEQYF. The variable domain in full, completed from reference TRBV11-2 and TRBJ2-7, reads EAGVAQSPRYKIIEKRQSVAFWCNPISGHATLYWYQQILGQGPKLLIQFQNNGVVDDSQLPKDRFSAERLKGVDSTLKIQPAKLEDSAVYLCASSTGETSYEQYFGPGTRLTVT.